The 25 T cell receptor beta chains reported below all come from one sample, sequenced in a study of human T cells and chemical hapten exposure. Described time point: patch test 3, about 24 weeks after DPC sensitization. Treatment: therapeutic diphenylcyclopropenone sensitization with weekly scalp DPC. MiXCR, run by TCRdb on the RACE reads, gives a single entry per CDR3 protein. This sample has 150,000 to 200,000 distinct CDR3 sequences; around 23% occur once, and the top ten carry over 2%. Sample: whole blood, taken in connection with sensitization to the hapten diphenylcyclopropenone (DPC). The receptor source for this set is a woman aged 40 to 55 with alopecia areata. Some clones in this sample may be carry-over from other donors' samples.

This clonotype was counted a few times. This rearrangement joins TRBV27 to TRBJ2-1, with 10 bases matching TRBD2. V lost 4 bases and J lost 8; bases outside the gene matches: 11. The CDR3 contains 16 residues. Germline V CDR1 and CDR2: MNHEY, SMNVEV (reference sequence). The chain's CDR3 is CASSYEPSGRFDEQFF. The CDR3 region has the DNA TGTGCCAGCAGTTATGAGCCTAGCGGGAGATTCGATGAGCAGTTCTTC.

This clonotype came up many times. The rearrangement uses TRBV29-1 and TRBJ1-1; a weak D match, TRBD1 (6 bases). Trimming removed 6 bases at V and 1 base at J, with 15 bases between. The CDR3 spans 14 residues. Germline-derived CDR1 and CDR2 are SQVTM and ANQGSEA. CDR3 loop: CSVVRNRANTEAFF. In nucleotides, the CDR3 is TGCAGCGTAGTGCGCAACAGGGCGAACACTGAAGCTTTCTTT.

The chain combines TRBV20-1 with TRBJ2-1, with 13 nucleotides matching TRBD2. Trimming cost V 5 bases and J 8 bases; bases outside gene matches: 9. The CDR3 is 15 residues long. CDR1 is DFQATT and CDR2 is SNEGSKA in the germline V gene (reference sequence). The CDR3 loop is CSAERTSGSSHEQFF. The CDR3 DNA sequence: TGCAGTGCTGAGAGGACTAGCGGGAGTTCACATGAGCAGTTCTTC.

This clonotype has more than one count but fewer than ten. The genes are TRBV6-2 or TRBV6-3 and TRBJ1-1; D is unresolved. The germline CDR1 and CDR2 sequences are MNHEY and SVGEGT. Trimming cost V 2 bases and J 1 base, with 14 bases left between them. The length of the CDR3 is 16 residues. The DNA for the CDR3 is TGTGCCAGCAGTTACGGGGTCTTTAGAGCGAACACTGAAGCTTTCTTT. Translated: CASSYGVFRANTEAFF.

In this sample, this clonotype turned up many times. This chain connects TRBV20-1 to TRBJ2-5; 15 bases agree with TRBD2. This CDR3 region has 18 residues. V was pared by 2 bases and J by 3 bases, with 10 bases of the junction left unmatched. Germline V CDR1 and CDR2: DFQATT, SNEGSKA (reference sequence). CDR3 protein: CSARRPGLAGGPEETQYF. In nucleotides, the CDR3 is TGCAGTGCTAGAAGGCCGGGACTAGCGGGAGGCCCGGAAGAGACCCAGTACTTC.

The table lists this clonotype with a few counts. The chain combines TRBV10-3 with TRBJ2-7; D is possibly TRBD2 (5 bases). Trimming took 8 bases from V and 0 from J, leaving 14 bases between them. Germline V gene lookup returns CDR1 ENHRY and CDR2 SYGVKD. This CDR3 spans 14 amino acids. The CDR3 is CAIGQADRSYEQYF. The CDR3 nucleotides read TGTGCCATCGGTCAAGCGGACCGCTCCTACGAGCAGTACTTC.

This clonotype was counted a few times. The gene calls are TRBV20-1 and TRBJ1-1; D ambiguous. The CDR3 is 11 amino acids. V shed 5 bases and J shed 2 bases, with 6 bases lying between them. Germline assignment: CDR1 DFQATT and CDR2 SNEGSKA (reference sequence). In DNA form, the CDR3 reads TGCAGTGCTTATCTCAACACTGAAGCTTTCTTT. It specifies CSAYLNTEAFF.

This clonotype has only a few counts. The chain links TRBV9 to TRBJ2-5; 9 bases map to TRBD2. Germline CDR1 is SGDLS and CDR2 is YYNGEE. V lost 4 bases to trimming and J lost 5 bases; unmatched junction nucleotides: 12. This CDR3 comprises 16 residues. CDR3 protein: CASSFSGRPLRETQYF. The CDR3 nucleotides are TGTGCCAGCAGCTTTAGCGGGAGACCCTTGAGGGAGACCCAGTACTTC.

The count of this clonotype is one. This chain connects TRBV29-1 to TRBJ1-1, with D unclear. The CDR3 sequence is 14 residues long. V was shortened by 4 bases and J by 6 bases, with 18 bases between the two germline ends. CDR1 and CDR2 (germline): SQVTM, ANQGSEA. CDR3 sequence reads: CSVGKRSQSSEAFF. In DNA form, the CDR3 reads TGCAGCGTTGGAAAACGGTCACAAAGCTCTGAAGCTTTCTTT. The complete variable domain, with remaining parts taken from reference TRBV29-1 and TRBJ1-1, reads SAVISQKPSRDICQRGTSLTIQCQVDSQVTMMFWYRQQPGQSLTLIATANQGSEATYESGFVIDKFPISRPNLTFSTLTVSNMSPEDSSIYLCSVGKRSQSSEAFFGQGTRLTVV.

V usage is TRBV7-6 and J usage is TRBJ1-1, with 7 bases matching TRBD1. This CDR3 is built from 15 residues. V was clipped by 3 bases and J by 1 base; unmatched bases: 5. Germline CDR1 reads SGHVS; CDR2 reads FNYEAQ. The CDR3 DNA reads as TGTGCCAGCAGCTTTTCAGGGACAGCGAACACTGAAGCTTTCTTT. This translates into CASSFSGTANTEAFF.

This clonotype has a count of ten or more. The rearrangement links TRBV20-1 to TRBJ2-2, with 9 bases matching TRBD2. Germline V gene data show CDR1 as DFQATT and CDR2 as SNEGSKA (reference sequence). The CDR3 contains 14 residues. Trimming cost V 1 base and J 3 bases; bases outside gene matches: 0. CDR3 residues: CSARGTSDTGELFF. Here the CDR3 DNA reads TGCAGTGCTAGAGGGACTAGCGACACCGGGGAGCTGTTTTTT.

The rearrangement uses TRBV10-3 and TRBJ1-4, with TRBD1 matching 10 bases. Germline assignment: CDR1 ENHRY and CDR2 SYGVKD. The CDR3 covers 14 residues. V lost 11 bases and J lost 5; bases outside the gene matches: 8. This CDR3 reads CAANSGQGNEKLFF. CDR3 nucleotides: TGTGCCGCCAACTCGGGACAGGGGAATGAAAAACTGTTTTTT.

V is TRBV7-2 and J is TRBJ2-1; the D gene is possibly TRBD2 (5 bases). The germline V and J ends were trimmed by 6 bases and 9 bases, with 21 bases remaining between them. The V gene's germline CDR1 is SGHTA and CDR2 FQGNSA. The CDR3 runs 15 residues. In DNA form, the CDR3 reads TGTGCCAGCAGGGCAAGGCGGGCAGGATATCGTGAGCAGTTCTTC. Its translation: CASRARRAGYREQFF.

This clonotype appeared many times. V and J are TRBV10-2 and TRBJ2-1, with 8 bases fitting TRBD2. This CDR3 is built from 17 residues. CDR1 and CDR2 from the germline V gene are WSHSY and SAAADI. V shed 9 bases and J 2 bases; nucleotides not matched to a gene: 15. CDR3 loop: CARPLNRAGETYNEQFF. Here the CDR3 DNA reads TGCGCCAGACCCTTGAACCGAGCGGGAGAGACCTACAATGAGCAGTTCTTC.

This clonotype was found a few times. The CDR3 DNA follows: TGCAGTGCTAAGCGGACCCATACGCAGTATTTT. Protein sequence: CSAKRTHTQYF. This sequence joins TRBV20-1 and TRBJ2-3, with D possibly TRBD2 on 5 matching bases. V was pared by 4 bases and J by 7 bases, with 9 bases between. In germline, CDR1 is DFQATT, CDR2 SNEGSKA (reference sequence). The CDR3 sequence is 11 residues long.

The chain employs TRBV29-1 and TRBJ2-2, with D unresolved. The CDR3 sequence is 14 residues long. Germline CDR1 is SQVTM and CDR2 is ANQGSEA. Trimming cost V 4 bases and J 3 bases, with 12 bases left between them. The CDR3 here is CSVVRRAHTGELFF. CDR3 sequence (DNA): TGCAGCGTTGTTCGTAGGGCTCACACCGGGGAGCTGTTTTTT.

The CDR3 protein is CASSQGQDPYNEQFF. In DNA form, the CDR3 reads TGCGCCAGCAGCCAAGGTCAGGACCCCTACAATGAGCAGTTCTTC. J is TRBJ2-1 and V is TRBV4-1; D gene unclear. Germline V gene sequence: CDR1 MGHRA, CDR2 YSYEKL. V was shortened by 1 base and J by 2 bases, with 9 bases between the two germline ends. The CDR3 consists of 15 residues.

The genes are TRBV12-3 or TRBV12-4 and TRBJ2-3; 13 bases are shared with TRBD2. With 4 bases clipped from V and 6 bases from J, the junction kept 7 bases outside the gene matches. The CDR3 spans 16 residues. The CDR3 spells CASSSPTSGRVDTQYF. Written as DNA, the CDR3 is TGTGCCAGCAGTTCCCCCACTAGCGGGAGGGTGGATACGCAGTATTTT.

This sequence joins TRBV7-3 and TRBJ2-2, with D unresolved. This CDR3 region has 16 residues. The germline CDR1 and CDR2 sequences are SGHTA and FQGTGA. With 0 bases removed from V and 1 base from J, the gap between germline ends came to 9 bases. The CDR3 here is CASSLTPTLNTGELFF. The CDR3 region has the DNA TGTGCCAGCAGCTTAACGCCCACTCTGAACACCGGGGAGCTGTTTTTT. The complete variable domain, with remaining parts taken from reference TRBV7-3 and TRBJ2-2, reads GAGVSQTPSNKVTEKGKYVELRCDPISGHTALYWYRQSLGQGPEFLIYFQGTGAADDSGLPNDRFFAVRPEGSVSTLKIQRTERGDSAVYLCASSLTPTLNTGELFFGEGSRLTVL.

V gene TRBV7-2 combines with J gene TRBJ1-3; D call uncertain. Germline CDR1 SGHTA, CDR2 FQGNSA. Deletions cut 2 bases from V and 2 bases from J, with 13 bases between. The CDR3 is made up of 16 amino acids. CDR3 loop: CASSLSPTTPGNTIYF. The CDR3 nucleotides are TGTGCCAGCAGCTTATCGCCCACAACCCCTGGAAACACCATATATTTT.

This clonotype was seen at least ten times. The chain carries TRBV20-1 and TRBJ1-5; 9 nucleotides line up with TRBD1. The J segment lost 4 bases and the V segment lost 1 base, leaving 2 bases of the junction unmatched. Germline V gene sequence: CDR1 DFQATT, CDR2 SNEGSKA (reference sequence). The CDR3 extends over 14 amino acids. The CDR3 DNA follows: TGCAGTGCTAGAGTCGGGACAGGGAATCAGCCCCAGCATTTT. This translates into CSARVGTGNQPQHF.

This clonotype was observed a handful of times. The rearrangement joins TRBV5-1 to TRBJ2-7; tentatively, D is TRBD2 (5 bases). The CDR3 contains 15 residues. Germline CDR1 is SGHRS and CDR2 is YFSETQ. V was cut by 0 bases and J by 5 bases, with 15 bases left in between. CDR3 sequence: CASSLGTPGWDEQYF. CDR3 in DNA: TGCGCCAGCAGCTTGGGGACTCCCGGCTGGGACGAGCAGTACTTC.

A few counts support this clonotype. This chain joins TRBV7-2 and TRBJ2-1, with no clear D. Trimming stripped 5 bases from V and 3 bases from J, with 8 bases between. The length of the CDR3 is 13 residues. Germline V gives CDR1 SGHTA, CDR2 FQGNSA. In DNA, the CDR3 is TGTGCCAGCAGCCGGCGGAACTACAATGAGCAGTTCTTC. Translated: CASSRRNYNEQFF. Looking up the rest from reference TRBV7-2 and TRBJ2-1 gives the full variable domain: GAGVSQSPSNKVTEKGKDVELRCDPISGHTALYWYRQSLGQGLEFLIYFQGNSAPDKSGLPSDRFSAERTGGSVSTLTIQRTQQEDSAVYLCASSRRNYNEQFFGPGTRLTVL.

This clonotype was detected only a few times. This chain links TRBV5-1 with TRBJ2-5, with TRBD1 matching 8 bases. The CDR3 contains 14 residues. Germline trimming cut 3 bases from V and 4 bases from J; bases unmatched to any gene: 5. Germline V gene data show CDR1 as SGHRS and CDR2 as YFSETQ. The CDR3 nucleotides are TGCGCCAGCAGCTATTCAGGGGGCAGAGAGACCCAGTACTTC. It is translated as CASSYSGGRETQYF.

The chain has TRBV29-1 and TRBJ1-1; possibly TRBD1 for D (6 bases). This CDR3 region has 13 residues. From germline, CDR1 is SQVTM and CDR2 ANQGSEA. The V end was cut by 5 bases, the J end by 2 bases, with 12 bases between. The CDR3, as DNA: TGCAGCGTTACAGGGCCCGCTAACACTGAAGCTTTCTTT. It specifies CSVTGPANTEAFF.